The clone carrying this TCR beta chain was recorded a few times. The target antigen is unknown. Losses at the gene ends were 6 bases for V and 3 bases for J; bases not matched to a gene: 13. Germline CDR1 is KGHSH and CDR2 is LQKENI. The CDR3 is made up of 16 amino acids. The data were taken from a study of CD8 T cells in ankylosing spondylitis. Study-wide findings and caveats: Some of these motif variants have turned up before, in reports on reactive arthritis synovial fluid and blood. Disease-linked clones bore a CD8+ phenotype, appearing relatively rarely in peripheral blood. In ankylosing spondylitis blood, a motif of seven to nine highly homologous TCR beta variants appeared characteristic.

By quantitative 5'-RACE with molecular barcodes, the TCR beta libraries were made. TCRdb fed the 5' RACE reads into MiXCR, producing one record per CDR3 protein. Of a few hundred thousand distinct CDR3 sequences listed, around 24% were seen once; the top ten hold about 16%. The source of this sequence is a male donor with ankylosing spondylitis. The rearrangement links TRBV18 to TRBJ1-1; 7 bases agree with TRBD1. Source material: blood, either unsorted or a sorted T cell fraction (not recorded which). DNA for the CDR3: TGTGCCAGCTCGCCCCACAGGGGCCAAGAAGACACTGAAGCTTTCTTT. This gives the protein CASSPHRGQEDTEAFF.